The 18 T cell receptor beta chains reported below all come from one sample, sequenced in a study of tumor-infiltrating lymphocytes in localized non-small cell lung cancer. TCRdb's table, derived via immunoSEQ multiplex PCR, lists solely in-frame clones and lacks some. Here the sample spans about 15,000 clones, roughly 71% being singletons. The sample taken for sequencing was lung tumor tissue. These receptors were obtained from a human donor with non-small cell lung cancer.

The chain combines TRBV29-1 with TRBJ1-2, with 7 bases lining up with TRBD1. The CDR3 loop spans 13 amino acids. With V trimmed by 7 bases and J by 4 bases, 9 bases remained unmatched. The V gene's germline CDR1 is SQVTM and CDR2 ANQGSEA. The CDR3 reads CSARQGISYGYTF. CDR3 in DNA: TGCAGCGCCCGACAGGGTATCAGCTATGGCTACACCTTC. Based on the CDR3 plus reference TRBV29-1 and TRBJ1-2, the full variable domain is SAVISQKPSRDICQRGTSLTIQCQVDSQVTMMFWYRQQPGQSLTLIATANQGSEATYESGFVIDKFPISRPNLTFSTLTVSNMSPEDSSIYLCSARQGISYGYTFGSGTRLTVV.

The V call is TRBV5-4, the J call TRBJ1-2; 9 nucleotides match TRBD1. The CDR3 runs 16 residues. With 5 bases clipped from V and 2 bases from J, the junction kept 10 bases outside the gene matches. Germline lookup yields CDR1 SGHNT and CDR2 YYREEE (reference sequence). CDR3 in DNA: TGTGCCAGCAGTCCAGACAGGGGGTTCACAAACTATGGCTACACCTTC. Amino acids: CASSPDRGFTNYGYTF.

V gene TRBV9 combines with J gene TRBJ2-1, with 11 bases that match TRBD2. J lost 9 bases, V lost 4 bases, and 15 bases had no gene match. The CDR3 consists of 17 residues. Germline loops: CDR1 SGDLS, CDR2 YYNGEE. The CDR3 sequence: CASSPGTSGTIGFEQFF. The DNA for the CDR3 is TGTGCCAGCAGCCCGGGGACTAGCGGCACCATTGGTTTTGAGCAGTTCTTC.

CDR3 sequence: CASSESRGGYTF. As DNA, the CDR3 is TGTGCCAGCAGTGAAAGCAGGGGCGGCTACACCTTC. V is TRBV2 and J is TRBJ1-2; the D gene is possibly TRBD1 (6 bases). Deletions cut 2 bases from V and 8 bases from J, with 9 bases between. The CDR3 totals 12 residues. Germline CDR1 and CDR2: SNHLY and FYNNEI.

This chain connects TRBV7-9 to TRBJ2-4, with 8 bases that match TRBD1. The ends lost 1 base at V and 8 bases at J; junction bases unmatched: 7. Germline V gives CDR1 SEHNR, CDR2 FQNEAQ (reference sequence). This CDR3 comprises 15 residues. The CDR3 reads CASSLDRTGLDIQYF. The CDR3 DNA reads TGTGCCAGCAGCTTAGATAGGACAGGGTTGGACATTCAGTACTTC.

The chain recombines TRBV30 with TRBJ1-2; 7 bases are shared with TRBD1. Germline V gives CDR1 GTSNPN, CDR2 SVGIG (reference sequence). Losses at the gene ends were 4 bases for V and 4 bases for J; bases not matched to a gene: 12. This CDR3 has 15 amino acids. This CDR3 reads CAWKPRDSASYGYTF. CDR3 nucleotides: TGTGCCTGGAAGCCCCGGGACAGCGCGAGCTATGGCTACACCTTC.

The rearrangement links TRBV6-5 to TRBJ1-2, with 9 nucleotides matching TRBD1. The CDR3 is made up of 14 amino acids. V gave up 7 bases and J gave up 2 bases; unmatched junction bases: 5. Germline CDR1 is MNHEY and CDR2 is SVGAGI. CDR3 in amino acids: CASKSGTGNYGYTF. CDR3 DNA: TGTGCCAGCAAGTCCGGGACAGGGAACTATGGCTACACCTTC.

The V call is TRBV5-4, the J call TRBJ1-1; tentatively, D is TRBD1 (6 bases). The CDR3 has 14 residues. Trimming took 4 bases from V and 10 from J, leaving 20 bases between them. Germline V gives CDR1 SGHNT, CDR2 YYREEE (reference sequence). This chain's CDR3 is CASSQTGMVFGAFF. The CDR3 DNA follows: TGTGCCAGCAGCCAAACAGGGATGGTCTTCGGAGCTTTCTTT. Variable domain in full (rest from reference TRBV5-4 and TRBJ1-1): ETGVTQSPTHLIKTRGQQVTLRCSSQSGHNTVSWYQQALGQGPQFIFQYYREEENGRGNFPPRFSGLQFPNYSSELNVNALELDDSALYLCASSQTGMVFGAFFGQGTRLTVV.

The genes are TRBV28 and TRBJ2-7; TRBD2 agrees at 7 bases. Germline loops: CDR1 MDHEN, CDR2 SYDVKM. This CDR3 is built from 14 residues. J lost 2 bases, V lost 5 bases, and 6 bases had no gene match. The CDR3 DNA is TGTGCCAGCAGTGTACTAGCGAACACCTACGAGCAGTACTTC. This gives the protein CASSVLANTYEQYF.

The V and J genes are TRBV6-4 and TRBJ1-5; D not resolved. The CDR3 is 14 residues long. Germline CDR1 MRHNA, CDR2 SNTAGT. Trimming cost V 6 bases and J 0 bases, with 9 bases left between them. Here the CDR3 reads CASSPTLSNQPQHF. The DNA for the CDR3 is TGTGCCAGCAGCCCAACCCTTAGCAATCAGCCCCAGCATTTT.

The rearrangement uses TRBV6-4 and TRBJ2-2; D remains unclear. The CDR3 length is 14 residues. Germline CDR1 and CDR2: MRHNA and SNTAGT. Trimming removed 3 bases from V and 4 bases from J, with 9 bases in between. This CDR3 is CASSEGLRTGELFF. CDR3 DNA: TGTGCCAGCAGTGAAGGGTTGCGCACCGGGGAGCTGTTTTTT.

The chain couples TRBV5-4 to TRBJ1-2, with TRBD1 matching 8 bases. There are 13 residues in the CDR3. V dropped 4 bases and J dropped 7; count of bases not matched to a gene: 6. Germline V gene sequence: CDR1 SGHNT, CDR2 YYREEE (reference sequence). CDR3 residues: CASSPPGQGGYTF. The CDR3 DNA is TGTGCCAGCAGCCCGCCCGGACAGGGTGGCTACACCTTC.

The chain has TRBV2 and TRBJ2-7; D is ambiguous. Per the germline V gene, CDR1 is SNHLY and CDR2 is FYNNEI. The CDR3 has 12 amino acids. V lost 10 bases and J 6 bases, leaving 16 bases between the germline ends. The CDR3 protein is CATTVWVGEQYF. The DNA of the CDR3 is TGTGCCACCACGGTTTGGGTGGGCGAGCAGTACTTC.

The chain links TRBV19 to TRBJ1-1; maybe TRBD1 (6 bases). This CDR3 has 14 residues. Trimming shortened V by 6 bases and J by 0 bases, and 11 bases separated the two germline ends. Germline CDR1 and CDR2: LNHDA and SQIVND (reference sequence). The CDR3 nucleotides read TGTGCCAGTAGAGGGGGGGCTCTGAACACTGAAGCTTTCTTT. This codes for CASRGGALNTEAFF.

The CDR3 DNA is TGTGCCAGCAGCTTGAGGCCGGACAATTTTGAGGGGTCAGAAAAACTGTTTTTT. This translates into CASSLRPDNFEGSEKLFF. The chain employs TRBV5-6 and TRBJ1-4; weak D call: TRBD1 (5 bases). In germline, CDR1 is SGHDT, CDR2 YYEEEE. Trimming stripped 1 base from V and 8 bases from J, with 24 bases between. The CDR3 has 18 amino acids.

The rearrangement joins TRBV11-2 to TRBJ2-1; D might be TRBD1 or TRBD2, each matching 7 bases. This CDR3 spans 16 amino acids. Trimming removed 5 bases from V and 7 bases from J, with 21 bases in between. Looked up from germline, CDR1 is SGHAT and CDR2 is FQNNGV. The CDR3 nucleotides read TGTGCCAGCAGCCTAGGGGGCAGCGGGGTCCAGAATGAGCAGTTCTTC. Translating it yields CASSLGGSGVQNEQFF.

This chain joins TRBV11-3 and TRBJ1-3, with D tentatively TRBD1 (6 bases). CDR3 length: 14 residues. V lost 5 bases and J lost 2, with 10 bases in between. Germline assignment: CDR1 SGHNT and CDR2 YENEEA. The CDR3 reads CASSKQGTGNTIYF. The CDR3 bases are TGTGCCAGCAGCAAACAGGGAACTGGAAACACCATATATTTT. Based on the CDR3 plus reference TRBV11-3 and TRBJ1-3, the full variable domain is EAGVVQSPRYKIIEKKQPVAFWCNPISGHNTLYWYLQNLGQGPELLIRYENEEAVDDSQLPKDRFSAERLKGVDSTLKIQPAELGDSAVYLCASSKQGTGNTIYFGEGSWLTVV.

The V call is TRBV5-6, the J call TRBJ2-7; TRBD1 or TRBD2 may be the D gene (6 bases each). CDR1 is SGHDT, CDR2 YYEEEE, per germline. V lost 4 bases, J lost 5 bases, and 19 bases lay in between. The CDR3 has 15 residues. The CDR3 loop reads CASSQRGVALDEQYF. The CDR3 bases are TGTGCCAGCAGCCAAAGGGGGGTAGCGCTGGACGAGCAGTACTTC. Together with reference TRBV5-6 and TRBJ2-7, the CDR3 gives the full variable domain: DAGVTQSPTHLIKTRGQQVTLRCSPKSGHDTVSWYQQALGQGPQFIFQYYEEEERQRGNFPDRFSGHQFPNYSSELNVNALLLGDSALYLCASSQRGVALDEQYFGPGTRLTVT.